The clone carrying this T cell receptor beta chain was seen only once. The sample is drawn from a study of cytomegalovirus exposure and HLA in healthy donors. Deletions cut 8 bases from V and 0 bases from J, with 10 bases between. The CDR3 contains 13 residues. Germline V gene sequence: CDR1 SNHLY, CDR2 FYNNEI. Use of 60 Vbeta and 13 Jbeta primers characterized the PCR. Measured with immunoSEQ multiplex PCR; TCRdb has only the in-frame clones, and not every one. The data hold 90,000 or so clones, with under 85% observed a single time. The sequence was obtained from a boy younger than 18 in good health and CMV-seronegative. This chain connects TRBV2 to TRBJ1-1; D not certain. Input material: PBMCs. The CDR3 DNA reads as TGTGCCAGCCGGCTAGAGCTGAACACTGAAGCTTTCTTT. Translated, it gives CASRLELNTEAFF.